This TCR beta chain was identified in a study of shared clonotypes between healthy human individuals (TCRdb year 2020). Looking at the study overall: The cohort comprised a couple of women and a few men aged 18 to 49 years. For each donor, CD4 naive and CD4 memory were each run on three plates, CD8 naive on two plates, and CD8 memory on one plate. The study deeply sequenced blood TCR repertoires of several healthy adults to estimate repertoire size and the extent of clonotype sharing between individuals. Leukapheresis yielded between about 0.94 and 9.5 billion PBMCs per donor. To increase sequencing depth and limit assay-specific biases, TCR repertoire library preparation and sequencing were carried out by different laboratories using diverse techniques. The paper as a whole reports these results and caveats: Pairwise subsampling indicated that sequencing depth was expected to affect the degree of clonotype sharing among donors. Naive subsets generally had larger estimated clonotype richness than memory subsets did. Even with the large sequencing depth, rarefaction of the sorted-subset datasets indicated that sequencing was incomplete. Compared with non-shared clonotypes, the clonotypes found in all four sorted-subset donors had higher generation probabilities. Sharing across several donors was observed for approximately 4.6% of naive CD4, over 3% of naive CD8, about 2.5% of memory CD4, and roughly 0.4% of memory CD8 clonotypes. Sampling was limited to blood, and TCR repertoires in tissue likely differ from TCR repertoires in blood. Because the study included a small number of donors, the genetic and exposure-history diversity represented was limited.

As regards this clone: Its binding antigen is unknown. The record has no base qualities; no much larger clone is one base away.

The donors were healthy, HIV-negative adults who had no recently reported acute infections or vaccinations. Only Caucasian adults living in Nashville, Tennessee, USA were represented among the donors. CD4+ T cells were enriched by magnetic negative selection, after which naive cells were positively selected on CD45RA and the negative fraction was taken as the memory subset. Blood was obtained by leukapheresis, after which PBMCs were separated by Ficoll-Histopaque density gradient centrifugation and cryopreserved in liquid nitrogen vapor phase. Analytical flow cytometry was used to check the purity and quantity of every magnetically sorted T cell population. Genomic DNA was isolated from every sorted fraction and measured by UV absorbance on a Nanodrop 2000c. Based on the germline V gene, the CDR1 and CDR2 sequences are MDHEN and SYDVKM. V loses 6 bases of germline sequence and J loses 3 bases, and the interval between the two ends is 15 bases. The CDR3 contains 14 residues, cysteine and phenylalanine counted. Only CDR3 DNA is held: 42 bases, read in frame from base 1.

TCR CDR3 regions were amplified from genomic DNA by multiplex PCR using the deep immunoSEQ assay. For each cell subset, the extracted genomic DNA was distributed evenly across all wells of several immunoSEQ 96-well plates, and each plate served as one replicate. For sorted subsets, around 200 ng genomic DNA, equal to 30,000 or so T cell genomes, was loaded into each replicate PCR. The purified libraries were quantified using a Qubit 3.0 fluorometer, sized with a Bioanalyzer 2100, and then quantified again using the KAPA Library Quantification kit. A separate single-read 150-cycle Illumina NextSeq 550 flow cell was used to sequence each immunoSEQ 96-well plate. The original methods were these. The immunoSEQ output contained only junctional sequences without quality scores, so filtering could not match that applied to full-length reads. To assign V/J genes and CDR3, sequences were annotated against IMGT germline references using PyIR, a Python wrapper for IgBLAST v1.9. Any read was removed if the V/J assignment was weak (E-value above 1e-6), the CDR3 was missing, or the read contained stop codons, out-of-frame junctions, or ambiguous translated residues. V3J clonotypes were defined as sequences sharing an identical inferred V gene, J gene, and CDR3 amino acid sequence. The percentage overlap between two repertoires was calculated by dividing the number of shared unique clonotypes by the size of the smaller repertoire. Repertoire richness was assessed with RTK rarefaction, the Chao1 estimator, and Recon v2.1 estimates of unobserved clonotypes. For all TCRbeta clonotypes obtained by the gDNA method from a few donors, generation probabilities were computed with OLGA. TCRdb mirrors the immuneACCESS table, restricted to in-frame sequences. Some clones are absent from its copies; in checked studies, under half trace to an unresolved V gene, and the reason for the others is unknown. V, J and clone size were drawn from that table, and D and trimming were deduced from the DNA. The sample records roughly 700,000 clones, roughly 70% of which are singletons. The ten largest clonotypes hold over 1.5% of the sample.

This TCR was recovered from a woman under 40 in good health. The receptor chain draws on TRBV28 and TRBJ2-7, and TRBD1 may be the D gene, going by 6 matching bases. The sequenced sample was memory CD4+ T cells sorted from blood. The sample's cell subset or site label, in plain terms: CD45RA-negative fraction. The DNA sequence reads TGTGCCAGCAGGACAGGTCAGAATTTCTACGAGCAGTACTTC. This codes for CASRTGQNFYEQYF.